This entry lists 17 T cell receptor beta chains sequenced from one sample in a study of early T cells in non-severe SARS-CoV-2 infection (dated by TCRdb to the early 2020s). Library preparation used 5' RACE. For sequencing, a NextSeq 500 was employed. TCRdb reworked the public reads: Q25 trimming with fastp, MiXCR clone assembly, productive beta chains retained. A single entry per CDR3 protein holds the most common genes and DNA from its merged rows. This sample is represented by about 52,000 distinct CDR3 sequences; 6.2% of them were singletons. The ten largest clonotypes hold just under 4% of the sample. Sequencing used whole blood. The receptors were sampled from an adult who was a healthcare worker with PCR-confirmed SARS-CoV-2 infection or an uninfected control (not recorded which).

This clonotype was found many times. The chain uses TRBV5-1 and TRBJ1-1; 8 positions match TRBD1. V gave up 2 bases and J gave up 4 bases; unmatched junction bases: 7. Germline-derived CDR1 and CDR2 are SGHRS and YFSETQ. This CDR3 is built from 15 residues. CDR3 protein: CASSFTGGSPTEAFF. Written as DNA, the CDR3 is TGCGCCAGCAGCTTTACAGGGGGATCGCCCACTGAAGCTTTCTTT.

This clonotype was recorded many times. This chain connects TRBV7-9 to TRBJ1-5; 7 bases match TRBD1. CDR1 and CDR2 (germline): SEHNR, FQNEAQ (reference sequence). V lost 8 bases to trimming and J lost 6 bases; unmatched junction nucleotides: 4. The CDR3 sequence is 12 residues long. CDR3: CASQGGAQPQHF. The CDR3 DNA follows: TGTGCCAGCCAGGGGGGGGCTCAGCCCCAGCATTTT.

This clonotype was seen many times. This chain joins TRBV11-3 and TRBJ1-1, with no clear D. The germline V gene has CDR1 SGHNT and CDR2 YENEEA. The CDR3 runs to 14 residues. V dropped 2 bases and J dropped 5 bases, with 12 bases sitting between them. The CDR3 sequence is CASSLRATGTEAFF. In nucleotides, the CDR3 is TGTGCCAGCAGCTTACGCGCCACGGGGACTGAAGCTTTCTTT.

This clonotype was picked up many times. The chain joins TRBV5-6 to TRBJ2-7; D not resolved. The length of the CDR3 is 12 residues. Looked up from germline, CDR1 is SGHDT and CDR2 is YYEEEE. Trimming stripped 4 bases from V and 9 bases from J, with 14 bases between. The CDR3 loop reads CASSDLGFGQYF. CDR3 nucleotides: TGTGCCAGCAGCGACTTGGGCTTCGGGCAGTACTTC.

In its sample, this clonotype was seen a few times. The gene calls are TRBV19 and TRBJ1-6; D is undetermined. The V end lost 6 bases, the J end lost 7 bases, and 13 bases lay between the germline ends. The CDR3 is 14 residues long. The germline V gene encodes CDR1 LNHDA and CDR2 SQIVND (reference sequence). The CDR3 loop reads CASSLNQANSPLHF. As DNA, the CDR3 is TGTGCCAGTAGCCTTAACCAGGCGAATTCACCCCTCCACTTT.

This clonotype has at least ten counts. V usage is TRBV20-1 and J usage is TRBJ2-5; 8 bases agree with TRBD1. Germline trimming cut 5 bases from V and 2 bases from J; bases unmatched to any gene: 7. Germline V gives CDR1 DFQATT, CDR2 SNEGSKA (reference sequence). This CDR3 spans 14 amino acids. The CDR3 region has the DNA TGCAGTGCTTTTACAGGGGGACCACAAGAGACCCAGTACTTC. Translated: CSAFTGGPQETQYF.

This clonotype was seen at least ten times. The V gene is TRBV12-3 or TRBV12-4, the J gene TRBJ2-7, with D tentatively TRBD2 (5 bases). The CDR3 extends over 14 amino acids. V was trimmed by 1 base and J by 3 bases, leaving 10 bases between them. The CDR3, as DNA: TGTGCCAGCAGTTTAGGGGGAGTCGGCTACGAGCAGTACTTC. It is translated as CASSLGGVGYEQYF.

The CDR3 DNA reads as TGCGCCAGCAGCCCGGCCACTTGGACTAGTTACCAAGAGACCCAGTACTTC. This translates into CASSPATWTSYQETQYF. V usage is TRBV5-1 and J usage is TRBJ2-5; the match to TRBD2 covers 7 bases. V was pared by 4 bases and J by 0 bases, with 12 bases of the junction left unmatched. The CDR3 is 17 residues long. Looked up from germline, CDR1 is SGHRS and CDR2 is YFSETQ.

This clonotype was seen many times. The V call is TRBV12-3 or TRBV12-4, the J call TRBJ1-1; 8 positions match TRBD1. V shed 9 bases, J shed 0 bases, and the junction held 3 bases outside the gene matches. This CDR3 comprises 13 residues. The CDR3 nucleotides read TGTGCCAGTACAGGGGGGATGAACACTGAAGCTTTCTTT. As protein: CASTGGMNTEAFF.

The chain joins TRBV12-3 or TRBV12-4 to TRBJ1-1; TRBD1 is a possible D gene (6 bases). The CDR3 spans 12 residues. The V and J ends lost 8 bases and 4 bases respectively, with 11 bases between them. Written as DNA, the CDR3 is TGTGCCAGCGCTATAGGGGGCACTGAAGCTTTCTTT. Residues: CASAIGGTEAFF.

This clonotype was seen ten or more times. The chain carries TRBV20-1 and TRBJ2-1; 8 nucleotides align to TRBD2. V dropped 8 bases and J dropped 0; count of bases not matched to a gene: 9. This CDR3 spans 15 amino acids. Looked up from germline, CDR1 is DFQATT and CDR2 is SNEGSKA (reference sequence). CDR3: CSFKRGTSSYNEQFF. CDR3 sequence (DNA): TGCAGTTTCAAGCGGGGGACTAGCTCCTACAATGAGCAGTTCTTC.

This clonotype was detected many times. This chain uses TRBV7-2 with TRBJ2-7; D remains unclear. In germline, CDR1 is SGHTA, CDR2 FQGNSA. The V and J ends lost 3 bases and 3 bases respectively, with 9 bases between them. The CDR3 totals 13 residues. DNA for the CDR3: TGTGCCAGCAGCTTGGAAAACGGCTACGAGCAGTACTTC. Translating it yields CASSLENGYEQYF.

This clonotype was recorded a few times. CDR3 sequence: CASSVSGEYNEQFF. The CDR3 nucleotides read TGTGCCAGCAGCGTTAGCGGTGAGTACAATGAGCAGTTCTTC. J is TRBJ2-1 and V is TRBV11-2; possible D gene TRBD2, 6 bases. Germline values: CDR1 SGHAT, CDR2 FQNNGV. V was cut by 5 bases and J by 4 bases, with 12 bases left in between. The CDR3 consists of 14 residues. Based on the CDR3 plus reference TRBV11-2 and TRBJ2-1, the full variable domain is EAGVAQSPRYKIIEKRQSVAFWCNPISGHATLYWYQQILGQGPKLLIQFQNNGVVDDSQLPKDRFSAERLKGVDSTLKIQPAKLEDSAVYLCASSVSGEYNEQFFGPGTRLTVL.

The chain couples TRBV4-2 to TRBJ2-1; 8 bases match TRBD1. V lost 1 base to trimming and J lost 7 bases; unmatched junction nucleotides: 6. The CDR3 consists of 15 residues. Germline V gene data show CDR1 as LGHNA and CDR2 as YNFKEQ. The CDR3 nucleotides read TGTGCCAGCAGCCAAGGGACAGGGAGCATGAATGAGCAGTTCTTC. This encodes CASSQGTGSMNEQFF.

The rearrangement uses TRBV7-2 and TRBJ2-6; D remains unclear. The CDR3 extends over 15 amino acids. Germline values: CDR1 SGHTA, CDR2 FQGNSA. The V end lost 9 bases, the J end lost 2 bases, and 14 bases lay between the germline ends. CDR3 in DNA: TGTGCCAGTCAAAGGGCCCTTCCTGGGGCCAACGTCCTGACTTTC. This codes for CASQRALPGANVLTF.

This clonotype was found many times. The V gene is TRBV6-5, the J gene TRBJ1-2, with 8 bases aligning to TRBD1. Unmatched junction bases numbered 6, after V lost 6 bases and J lost 6 bases. This CDR3 contains 13 residues. Germline CDR1 reads MNHEY; CDR2 reads SVGAGI. The CDR3 bases are TGTGCCAGCAGCACGGGGACAGGTCATGGCTACACCTTC. The encoded protein is CASSTGTGHGYTF.

This clonotype was counted many times. The V and J genes are TRBV12-3 or TRBV12-4 and TRBJ2-3; TRBD1 might be the D (5 bases). The CDR3 runs to 17 residues. V lost 5 bases and J lost 1, with 19 bases in between. CDR3 loop: CASSPNSQGWGTDTQYF. As DNA, the CDR3 is TGTGCCAGCAGTCCCAACTCCCAGGGTTGGGGCACAGATACGCAGTATTTT.